The TCR beta chain described here comes from a study of CD8+ T cells in alopecia areata. cDNA prepared by RNA extraction and subsequent reverse transcription served as the template for sequencing. Generated by immunoSEQ multiplex PCR, the TCRdb table keeps only in-frame clones and is missing some. Of 140,000 or so clones in the sample, less than 65% were seen once. On this clone itself: Its specificity is not known.

Study observations and caveats: Normal skin's resident alphabeta T cells are sequenced alongside lesional scalp T cells. Lesional scalp, notably in alopecia totalis/universalis, had clonality above that of normal scalp.

Germline lookup yields CDR1 SGHNT and CDR2 YYREEE (reference sequence). V gave up 1 base and J gave up 1 base; unmatched junction bases: 5. There are 18 residues in the CDR3. It was from PBMCs that CD4+ and CD8+ T cells were sorted. What was sequenced was CD8+ T cells sorted from blood. This rearrangement joins TRBV5-4 to TRBJ2-7; 16 bases fit TRBD2. This clonotype was sampled from a human donor in good health. Here the CDR3 DNA reads TGTGCCAGCAGCTTGAAGGGACTAGCGGGAGGGCCGTCCTACGAGCAGTACTTC. Protein product: CASSLKGLAGGPSYEQYF.